This T cell receptor (beta chain) appears in the sequencing data of a study of shared clonotypes between healthy human individuals. Germline loops: CDR1 LNHDA, CDR2 SQIVND (reference sequence). V shed 4 bases and J 6 bases; nucleotides not matched to a gene: 3. CDR3 length: 13 amino acids. The healthy adult donors were HIV-negative and reported no recent acute infections or vaccinations. Study results and caveats: Sequencing depth was expected to affect clonotype sharing among donors.

Libraries were prepared by immunoSEQ multiplex PCR; TCRdb keeps only in-frame clonotypes and omits some of them. The data hold about 1.5 million clones, with around 97% observed a single time. Regarding this clone: What it recognizes is unknown.

Sequencing was performed on naive CD4+ T cells sorted from blood. Subset described: CD45RA+ positively selected. This TCR was recovered from a man aged 30-40 years in good health. The chain links TRBV19 to TRBJ2-7; TRBD1 matches 10 bases. The CDR3 DNA sequence: TGTGCCAGTAGTACGGGACAGGGGCTCGAGCAGTACTTC. Translating gives CASSTGQGLEQYF.